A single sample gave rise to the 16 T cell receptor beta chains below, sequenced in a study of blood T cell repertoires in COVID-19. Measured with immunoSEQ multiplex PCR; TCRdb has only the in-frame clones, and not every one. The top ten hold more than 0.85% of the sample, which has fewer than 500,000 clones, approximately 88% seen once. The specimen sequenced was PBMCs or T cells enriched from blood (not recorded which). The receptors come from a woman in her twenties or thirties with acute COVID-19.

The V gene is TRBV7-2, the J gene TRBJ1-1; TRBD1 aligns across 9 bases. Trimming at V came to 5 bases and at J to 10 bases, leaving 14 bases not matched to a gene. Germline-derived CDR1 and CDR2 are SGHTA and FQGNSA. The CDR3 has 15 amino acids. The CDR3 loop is CASSPRTGAGVGAFF. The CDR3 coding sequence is TGTGCCAGCAGCCCACGGACAGGGGCGGGGGTAGGAGCTTTCTTT.

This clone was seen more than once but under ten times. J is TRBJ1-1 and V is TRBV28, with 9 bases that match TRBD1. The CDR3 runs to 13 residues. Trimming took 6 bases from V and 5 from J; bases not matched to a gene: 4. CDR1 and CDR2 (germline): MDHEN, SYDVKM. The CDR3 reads CASRETGGTEAFF. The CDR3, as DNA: TGTGCCAGCAGAGAGACAGGGGGAACTGAAGCTTTCTTT.

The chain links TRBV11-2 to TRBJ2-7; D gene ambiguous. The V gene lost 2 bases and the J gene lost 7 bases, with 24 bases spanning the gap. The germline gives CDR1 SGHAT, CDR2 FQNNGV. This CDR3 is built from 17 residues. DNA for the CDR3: TGTGCCAGCAGCTTATTATATATGCGCGGCCTTGTCGGGGAGCAGTACTTC. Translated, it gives CASSLLYMRGLVGEQYF.

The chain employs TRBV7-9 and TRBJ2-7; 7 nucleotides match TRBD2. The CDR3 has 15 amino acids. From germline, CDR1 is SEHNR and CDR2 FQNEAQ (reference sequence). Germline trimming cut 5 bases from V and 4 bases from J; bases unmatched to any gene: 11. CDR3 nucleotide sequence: TGTGCCAGCAGCCCGAGACTAGCTCCAAAGTACGAGCAGTACTTC. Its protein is CASSPRLAPKYEQYF.

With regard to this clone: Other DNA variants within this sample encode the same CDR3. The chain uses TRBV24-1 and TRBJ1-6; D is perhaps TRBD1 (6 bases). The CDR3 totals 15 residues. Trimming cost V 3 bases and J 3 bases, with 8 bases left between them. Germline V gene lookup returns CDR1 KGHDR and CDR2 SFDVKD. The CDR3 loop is CATSDGQNYNSPLHF. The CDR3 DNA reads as TGTGCCACCAGTGATGGACAGAACTATAATTCACCCCTCCACTTT.

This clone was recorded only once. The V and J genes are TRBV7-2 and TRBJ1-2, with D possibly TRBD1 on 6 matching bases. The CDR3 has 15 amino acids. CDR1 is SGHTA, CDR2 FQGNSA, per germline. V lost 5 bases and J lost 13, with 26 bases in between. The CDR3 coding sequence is TGTGCCAGCAGCACGAAAGGGGGGGACGGAAGTTCGTGCACCTTC. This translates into CASSTKGGDGSSCTF.

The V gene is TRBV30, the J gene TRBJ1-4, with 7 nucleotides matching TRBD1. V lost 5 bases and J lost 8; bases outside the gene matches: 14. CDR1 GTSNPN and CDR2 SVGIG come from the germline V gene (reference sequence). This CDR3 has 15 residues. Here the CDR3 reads CAWSVRTQGREKLFF. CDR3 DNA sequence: TGTGCCTGGTCTGTCAGGACACAGGGGCGAGAAAAACTGTTTTTT.

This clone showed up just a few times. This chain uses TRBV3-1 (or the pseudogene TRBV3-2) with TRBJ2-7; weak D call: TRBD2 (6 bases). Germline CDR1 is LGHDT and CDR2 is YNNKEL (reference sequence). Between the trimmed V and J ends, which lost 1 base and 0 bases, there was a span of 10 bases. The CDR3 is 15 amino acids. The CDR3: CASSQGGDSSYEQYF. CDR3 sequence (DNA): TGTGCCAGCAGCCAAGGCGGGGATAGCTCCTACGAGCAGTACTTC.

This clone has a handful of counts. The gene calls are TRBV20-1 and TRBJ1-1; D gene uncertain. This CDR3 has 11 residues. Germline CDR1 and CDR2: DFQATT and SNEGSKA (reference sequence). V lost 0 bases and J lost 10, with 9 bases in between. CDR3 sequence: CSARDGPSAFF. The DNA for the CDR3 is TGCAGTGCTAGAGATGGCCCTTCAGCTTTCTTT.

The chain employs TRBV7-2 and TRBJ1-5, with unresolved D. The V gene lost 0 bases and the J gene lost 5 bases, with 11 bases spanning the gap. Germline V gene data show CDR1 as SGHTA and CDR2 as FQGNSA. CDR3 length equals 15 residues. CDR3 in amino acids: CASSLAPQVYQPQHF. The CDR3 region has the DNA TGTGCCAGCAGCTTAGCGCCCCAGGTCTATCAGCCCCAGCATTTT. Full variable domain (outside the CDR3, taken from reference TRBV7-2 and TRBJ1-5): GAGVSQSPSNKVTEKGKDVELRCDPISGHTALYWYRQSLGQGLEFLIYFQGNSAPDKSGLPSDRFSAERTGGSVSTLTIQRTQQEDSAVYLCASSLAPQVYQPQHFGDGTRLSIL.

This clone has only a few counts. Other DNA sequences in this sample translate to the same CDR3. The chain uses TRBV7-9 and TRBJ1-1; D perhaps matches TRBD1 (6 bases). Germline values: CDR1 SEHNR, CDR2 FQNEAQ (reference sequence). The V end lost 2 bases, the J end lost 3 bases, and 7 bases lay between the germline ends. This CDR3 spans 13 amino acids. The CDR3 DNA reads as TGTGCCAGCAGCTTATCAGGGGACACTGAAGCTTTCTTT. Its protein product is CASSLSGDTEAFF.

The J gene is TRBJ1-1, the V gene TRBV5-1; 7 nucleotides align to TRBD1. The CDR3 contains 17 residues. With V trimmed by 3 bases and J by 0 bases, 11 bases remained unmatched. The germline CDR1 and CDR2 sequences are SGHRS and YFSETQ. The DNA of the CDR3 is TGCGCCAGCAGCTCAGGTGCGACAGGGAACATGAACACTGAAGCTTTCTTT. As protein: CASSSGATGNMNTEAFF.

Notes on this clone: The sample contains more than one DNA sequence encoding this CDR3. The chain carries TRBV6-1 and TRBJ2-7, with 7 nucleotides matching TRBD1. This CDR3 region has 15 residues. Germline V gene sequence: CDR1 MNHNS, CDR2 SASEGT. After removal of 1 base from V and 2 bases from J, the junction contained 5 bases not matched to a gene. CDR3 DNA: TGTGCCAGCAGTGAAGGGCCAGGGGGTACCTACGAGCAGTACTTC. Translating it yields CASSEGPGGTYEQYF.

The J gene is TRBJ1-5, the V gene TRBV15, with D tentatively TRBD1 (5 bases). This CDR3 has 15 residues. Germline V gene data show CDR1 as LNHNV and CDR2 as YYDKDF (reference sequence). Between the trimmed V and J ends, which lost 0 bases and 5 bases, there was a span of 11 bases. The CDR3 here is CATSRDRRGHQPQHF. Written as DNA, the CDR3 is TGTGCCACCAGCAGAGATAGGAGGGGCCATCAGCCCCAGCATTTT.

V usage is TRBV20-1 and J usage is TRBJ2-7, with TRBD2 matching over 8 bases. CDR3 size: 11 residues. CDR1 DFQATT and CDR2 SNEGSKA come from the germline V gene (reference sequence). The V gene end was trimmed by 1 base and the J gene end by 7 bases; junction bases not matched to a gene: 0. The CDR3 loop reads CSARGLAEQYF. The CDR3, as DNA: TGCAGTGCTAGAGGACTAGCGGAGCAGTACTTC.

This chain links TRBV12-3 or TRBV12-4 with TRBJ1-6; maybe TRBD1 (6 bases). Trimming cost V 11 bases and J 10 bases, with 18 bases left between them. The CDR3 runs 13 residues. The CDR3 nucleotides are TGTGCCCTAGGCGGGCAGGGGCGGTCACCCCTCCACTTT. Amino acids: CALGGQGRSPLHF.